The rows below give T cell receptor beta chains drawn from one sample of a study of T cells in localized non-small cell lung cancer. Sequencing used immunoSEQ multiplex PCR; TCRdb keeps in-frame clones, though not all of them. The table records under 75,000 clones, about 86% of them present only once. This sample comprised peripheral blood, obtained before any cancer treatment. The receptor source for this set is a male donor aged 60 or over with stage III squamous cell lung carcinoma. The CDR3 runs from the conserved cysteine through the conserved F or W. The D gene is left open where the match is weak. Clone size is shown for a subset of rows, as once, few, many or a class of expanded clone.

D,V,J,size,CDR3,DNA
TRBD1,TRBV5-6,TRBJ2-2,-,CASSSDRGNAGELFF,TGTGCCAGCAGCTCTGACAGGGGTAACGCCGGGGAGCTGTTTTTT
TRBD1,TRBV5-6,TRBJ2-2,-,CASSSTGLNTGELFF,TGTGCCAGCAGCTCGACAGGGCTGAACACCGGGGAGCTGTTTTTT
-,TRBV7-2,TRBJ1-3,-,CASSLAGSSGNTIYF,TGTGCCAGCAGCTTAGCGGGGAGCTCTGGAAACACCATATATTTT
-,TRBV10-2,TRBJ2-2,-,CASIEGQRNTGELFF,TGCGCCAGCATCGAGGGTCAGCGGAACACCGGGGAGCTGTTTTTT
-,TRBV5-4,TRBJ1-6,once,CASSLVGLERSPLHF,TGTGCCAGCAGCTTGGTTGGCCTCGAGCGTTCACCCCTCCACTTT
-,TRBV28,TRBJ2-2,once,CASSPLSRIGAGELFF,TGTGCCAGCAGTCCCCTCTCCAGGATCGGGGCCGGGGAGCTGTTTTTT
TRBD2,TRBV27,TRBJ2-1,-,CASTLGGGTSYNEQFF,TGTGCCAGCACACTGGGGGGGGGAACTTCCTACAATGAGCAGTTCTTC
-,TRBV7-2,TRBJ1-2,few,CASSLAGSGGYTF,TGTGCCAGCAGCTTAGCAGGGTCCGGTGGCTACACCTTC
-,TRBV19,TRBJ2-7,-,CASGGRTLFYEQYF,TGTGCCAGTGGCGGACGAACGTTGTTTTACGAGCAGTACTTC
TRBD2,TRBV19,TRBJ2-3,once,CASTTSGGSTDTQYF,TGTGCCAGTACGACTAGCGGGGGTAGCACAGATACGCAGTATTTT
-,TRBV2,TRBJ2-2,-,CASSAGVNTGELFF,TGTGCCAGCAGTGCGGGGGTTAACACCGGGGAGCTGTTTTTT
-,TRBV6-6,TRBJ1-4,-,CASTLALNEKLFF,TGTGCCAGCACCCTGGCCCTAAATGAAAAACTGTTTTTT
-,TRBV10-2,TRBJ2-3,-,CASKTSTDTQYF,TGCGCCAGCAAAACTAGCACAGATACGCAGTATTTT
-,TRBV7-9,TRBJ1-5,-,CASSASGPSEGNQPQHF,TGTGCCAGCAGCGCGTCGGGGCCTTCAGAGGGCAATCAGCCCCAGCATTTT
TRBD2,TRBV6-5,TRBJ2-3,-,CASSFSGYTDTQYF,TGTGCCAGCAGTTTTAGCGGGTACACAGATACGCAGTATTTT
-,TRBV7-7,TRBJ2-2,-,CASSLAAGLDTGELFF,TGTGCTAGCAGCTTAGCTGCAGGGTTGGACACCGGGGAGCTGTTTTTT
-,TRBV2,TRBJ2-7,-,CASSVRGHSYEQYF,TGTGCCAGCAGTGTGCGGGGACACTCCTACGAGCAGTACTTC
TRBD1,TRBV19,TRBJ1-3,-,CASRTGTAGNTIYF,TGTGCCAGTAGGACCGGGACAGCTGGAAACACCATATATTTT
-,TRBV7-9,TRBJ1-5,-,CASSLEGRAPQHF,TGTGCCAGCAGCTTAGAGGGCAGGGCGCCCCAGCATTTT
TRBD2,TRBV7-2,TRBJ2-5,once,CASSPLAGARETQYF,TGTGCCAGCAGCCCACTAGCGGGGGCCAGGGAGACCCAGTACTTC
-,TRBV28,TRBJ2-2,-,CASEGVSATGELFF,TGTGCCAGCGAGGGGGTATCCGCCACCGGGGAGCTGTTTTTT
-,TRBV14,TRBJ1-1,-,CASSQGRGAEAFF,TGTGCCAGCAGCCAAGGGAGGGGGGCTGAAGCTTTCTTT
-,TRBV2,TRBJ1-2,-,CASSEQGANYGYTF,TGTGCCAGCAGTGAACAGGGCGCTAACTATGGCTACACCTTC
-,TRBV7-7,TRBJ2-2,-,CASSVGHTNTGELFF,TGTGCCAGCAGTGTGGGACACACGAACACCGGGGAGCTGTTTTTT
-,TRBV9,TRBJ2-3,once,CASSSEGISATDTQYF,TGTGCCAGCAGTTCAGAGGGGATTTCCGCCACAGATACGCAGTATTTT
-,TRBV9,TRBJ1-3,-,CASSAAVGQLTGNTIYF,TGTGCCAGCAGCGCCGCCGTTGGACAACTAACAGGAAACACCATATATTTT
-,TRBV7-9,TRBJ1-4,-,CASSLATGPNEKLFF,TGTGCCAGCAGCCTGGCGACAGGACCTAATGAAAAACTGTTTTTT
TRBD1,TRBV7-2,TRBJ1-5,-,CASSLQGQANQPQHF,TGTGCCAGCAGCTTACAAGGACAGGCCAATCAGCCCCAGCATTTT
-,TRBV5-8,TRBJ1-2,-,CASSFQGLVYGYTF,TGTGCCAGCAGCTTTCAGGGGCTCGTCTATGGCTACACCTTC
-,TRBV21-1,TRBJ2-3,once,CASSIRRQGSTDTQYF,TGTGCCAGCAGCATCCGACGACAGGGTAGCACAGATACGCAGTATTTT
-,TRBV18,TRBJ1-6,-,CASSPNLMANSPLHF,TGTGCCAGCTCACCGAACCTGATGGCAAATTCACCCCTCCACTTT
TRBD1,TRBV19,TRBJ1-1,few,CASSKGAGTEAFF,TGTGCCAGTAGTAAGGGGGCTGGCACTGAAGCTTTCTTT
TRBD2,TRBV29-1,TRBJ2-5,-,CSVRTSSRQETQYF,TGCAGCGTTCGGACTAGCAGTAGGCAAGAGACCCAGTACTTC
TRBD1,TRBV29-1,TRBJ1-2,-,CSAGTGDGYTF,TGCAGCGCCGGGACAGGGGATGGCTACACCTTC
-,TRBV7-9,TRBJ2-1,-,CASNRPPYNEQFF,TGTGCCAGCAACCGACCCCCCTACAATGAGCAGTTCTTC
-,TRBV10-2,TRBJ1-5,-,CASRVSGGSNQPQHF,TGCGCCAGCCGCGTGAGCGGGGGTAGCAATCAGCCCCAGCATTTT
-,TRBV30,TRBJ2-2,-,CAWRNPWQSTGELFF,TGTGCCTGGAGAAATCCGTGGCAGTCCACCGGGGAGCTGTTTTTT
-,TRBV6-1,TRBJ1-3,-,CASVTGTHSGNTIYF,TGTGCCAGCGTTACAGGGACCCATTCTGGAAACACCATATATTTT
-,TRBV9,TRBJ1-1,-,CASSVQVNTEAFF,TGTGCCAGCAGCGTACAAGTGAACACTGAAGCTTTCTTT
-,TRBV10-3,TRBJ2-7,-,CAISERGRDGNEQYF,TGTGCCATCAGTGAGAGAGGGCGCGATGGCAACGAGCAGTACTTC
-,TRBV28,TRBJ1-5,-,CASSNPRQDAAIFNQPQHF,TGTGCCAGCAGTAATCCCCGGCAGGACGCCGCGATTTTCAATCAGCCCCAGCATTTT
TRBD2,TRBV7-2,TRBJ2-4,-,CASSLYAGGLSAKNIQYF,TGTGCCAGCAGCTTATACGCGGGGGGGCTTTCCGCCAAAAACATTCAGTACTTC
TRBD1,TRBV5-1,TRBJ1-1,-,CASSLVTGDGDTEAFF,TGCGCCAGCAGCTTGGTGACAGGGGATGGGGACACTGAAGCTTTCTTT
TRBD1,TRBV19,TRBJ1-1,-,CASHPHRGINTEAFF,TGTGCCAGTCATCCCCACAGGGGCATTAACACTGAAGCTTTCTTT
-,TRBV4-2,TRBJ2-6,-,CASSQTGSSGANVLTF,TGTGCCAGCAGCCAGACGGGAAGCTCTGGGGCCAACGTCCTGACTTTC
TRBD1,TRBV6-5,TRBJ1-1,once,CASNYRGSDTEAFF,TGTGCCAGCAACTACAGGGGGTCGGACACTGAAGCTTTCTTT
TRBD1,TRBV30,TRBJ2-5,-,CAWSIRGRGETQYF,TGTGCCTGGAGCATCAGGGGGCGCGGTGAGACCCAGTACTTC
-,TRBV6-6,TRBJ1-1,few,CASSFGENTEAFF,TGTGCCAGCAGTTTTGGAGAGAACACTGAAGCTTTCTTT
-,TRBV7-9,TRBJ1-2,many,CASSLGTNYGYTF,TGTGCCAGCAGCTTAGGAACCAACTATGGCTACACCTTC
-,TRBV30,TRBJ1-2,-,CAWIRRGGQGYGYTF,TGTGCCTGGATTCGAAGGGGGGGGCAGGGCTATGGCTACACCTTC
TRBD1,TRBV5-1,TRBJ1-3,once,CASSWTPGTAGNTIYF,TGCGCCAGCAGCTGGACCCCCGGGACAGCTGGAAACACCATATATTTT
-,TRBV28,TRBJ2-1,-,CASTGLQIGNEQFF,TGTGCCAGCACAGGGCTTCAGATCGGGAATGAGCAGTTCTTC
TRBD1,TRBV30,TRBJ1-2,-,CAWSLRQGSIYGYTF,TGTGCCTGGAGTCTCCGACAGGGGTCCATCTATGGCTACACCTTC
TRBD1,TRBV5-1,TRBJ2-3,once,CASSPQGGDRGQPDTQYF,TGCGCCAGCAGCCCCCAGGGGGGGGACAGGGGGCAACCAGATACGCAGTATTTT
-,TRBV5-6,TRBJ1-5,-,CASSLVNGDQPQHF,TGTGCCAGCAGCTTGGTAAACGGGGATCAGCCCCAGCATTTT